The source of this T cell receptor beta chain is a study of blood T cell repertoires in COVID-19. At the level of the study: The samples span acute and convalescent COVID-19 from the United States, Italy and Spain.

The CDR3 consists of 15 residues. Per germline, CDR1 GTSNPN and CDR2 SVGIG (reference sequence). Trimming at V came to 2 bases and at J to 4 bases, leaving 8 bases not matched to a gene. Sequencing was performed with immunoSEQ multiplex PCR; in TCRdb, only in-frame clones are kept and a portion is missing. The repertoire holds roughly 230,000 clones, with roughly 83% as singletons. This sequence joins TRBV30 and TRBJ2-5; 9 bases are a match to TRBD2. The origin of this receptor is a man in his forties with acute or convalescent COVID-19. The specimen sequenced was peripheral blood. The CDR3, as DNA: TGTGCCTGGAGTAGCCCGCTAGCGGGATTAGAGACCCAGTACTTC. Translated, it gives CAWSSPLAGLETQYF.